The 2 T cell receptor beta chains listed next were all sequenced from one sample in a study of blood T cell repertoires in COVID-19. Profiling relied on immunoSEQ multiplex PCR, and the TCRdb table lists in-frame clones only, not all of them. The sample yields just over 90,000 clones, approximately 86% seen once. The specimen was peripheral blood. Source of these receptors: a woman older than 75 with acute or convalescent COVID-19.

The rearrangement joins TRBV10-2 to TRBJ1-2; D ambiguous. The CDR3 consists of 12 residues. Trimming left V 4 bases short and J 5 bases short, with 8 bases between. CDR1 and CDR2 from the germline V gene are WSHSY and SAAADI. The CDR3 region has the DNA TGCGCCAGCAGTGGAGGGCTATATGGCTACACCTTC. As protein: CASSGGLYGYTF.

The V gene is TRBV6-5, the J gene TRBJ1-6, with D maybe TRBD1 (5 bases). CDR1 MNHEY and CDR2 SVGAGI come from the germline V gene. V was clipped by 5 bases and J by 7 bases, with 12 bases between them. The CDR3 extends over 14 amino acids. The CDR3 here is CASSKGRGNSPLHF. The CDR3, as DNA: TGTGCCAGCAGTAAGGGAAGGGGAAATTCACCCCTCCACTTT.